One and the same sample provided the 19 T cell receptor beta chains below, sequenced in a study of siplizumab effects on memory and regulatory T cells. TCRdb's table, derived via immunoSEQ multiplex PCR, lists solely in-frame clones and lacks some. The table has 95,000 to 130,000 clones, around 94% seen once. The specimen sequenced was non-Treg CD4+ T cells sorted from blood. The source of these receptors is a human donor in good health.

The J gene is TRBJ1-6, the V gene TRBV2; maybe TRBD1 (6 bases). V lost 9 bases and J 9 bases, leaving 18 bases between the germline ends. Germline values: CDR1 SNHLY, CDR2 FYNNEI. The CDR3 is 14 residues long. CDR3 amino acids: CARKGGGTTSPLHF. The CDR3 DNA reads as TGTGCCAGAAAGGGGGGGGGCACGACTTCACCCCTCCACTTT.

This chain uses TRBV6-6 with TRBJ1-3; a weak D match, TRBD1 (5 bases). This CDR3 spans 14 amino acids. Germline V lookup: CDR1 MNHNY, CDR2 SVGAGI (reference sequence). Deletions cut 0 bases from V and 4 bases from J, with 7 bases between. The CDR3 DNA sequence: TGTGCCAGCAGTTACTCAGGGGTGGGAAACACCATATATTTT. It encodes CASSYSGVGNTIYF.

This sequence joins TRBV18 and TRBJ1-3; no firm D call. This CDR3 contains 12 residues. The V gene's germline CDR1 is KGHSH and CDR2 LQKENI. The V gene lost 1 base and the J gene lost 4 bases, with 2 bases spanning the gap. The CDR3 reads CASSPQGNTIYF. In DNA, the CDR3 is TGTGCCAGCTCACCACAGGGAAACACCATATATTTT.

The chain links TRBV5-1 to TRBJ1-4; 9 positions agree with TRBD1. The V gene's germline CDR1 is SGHRS and CDR2 YFSETQ. The length of the CDR3 is 15 residues. J lost 5 bases, V lost 4 bases, and 6 bases had no gene match. CDR3 sequence reads: CASSPRTGVNEKLFF. The DNA of the CDR3 is TGCGCCAGCAGCCCGCGGACAGGGGTAAATGAAAAACTGTTTTTT. Supplemented by reference TRBV5-1 and TRBJ1-4, the full variable domain reads KAGVTQTPRYLIKTRGQQVTLSCSPISGHRSVSWYQQTPGQGLQFLFEYFSETQRNKGNFPGRFSGRQFSNSRSEMNVSTLELGDSALYLCASSPRTGVNEKLFFGSGTQLSVL.

This chain joins TRBV2 and TRBJ2-7, with TRBD1 matching over 7 bases. J was trimmed by 4 bases and V by 2 bases; bases with no gene match: 5. The germline gives CDR1 SNHLY, CDR2 FYNNEI. The CDR3 is 14 residues long. The DNA of the CDR3 is TGTGCCAGCAGTGAAACGGCACAGGGGTACGAGCAGTACTTC. Translated, it gives CASSETAQGYEQYF.

The table lists this clone with a count of one. The chain carries TRBV11-2 and TRBJ2-2; 9 bases are a match to TRBD1. The V gene's germline CDR1 is SGHAT and CDR2 FQNNGV. The CDR3 covers 14 residues. The J segment lost 7 bases and the V segment lost 5 bases, leaving 5 bases of the junction unmatched. CDR3 loop: CASSLDRGIGELFF. In DNA form, the CDR3 reads TGTGCCAGCAGCCTTGACAGGGGGATCGGGGAGCTGTTTTTT. The variable domain in full, completed from reference TRBV11-2 and TRBJ2-2, reads EAGVAQSPRYKIIEKRQSVAFWCNPISGHATLYWYQQILGQGPKLLIQFQNNGVVDDSQLPKDRFSAERLKGVDSTLKIQPAKLEDSAVYLCASSLDRGIGELFFGEGSRLTVL.

In DNA form, the CDR3 reads TGTGCCAGCACGCGACAAAACGAAGGCGAGCAGTACTTC. This gives the protein CASTRQNEGEQYF. The J gene is TRBJ2-7, the V gene TRBV6-1; D unresolved. The ends were cut back, 7 bases at V and 6 bases at J, with 16 bases in the middle. The CDR3 is made up of 13 amino acids. In germline, CDR1 is MNHNS, CDR2 SASEGT.

V usage is TRBV6-5 and J usage is TRBJ1-2, with a possible D match to TRBD1 (5 bases). Germline-derived CDR1 and CDR2 are MNHEY and SVGAGI. This CDR3 is 14 amino acids long. V was trimmed by 5 bases and J by 3 bases, leaving 13 bases between them. CDR3 in amino acids: CASSTRALDYGYTF. The CDR3 nucleotides are TGTGCCAGCAGTACCAGGGCATTGGACTATGGCTACACCTTC.

This rearrangement joins TRBV6-5 to TRBJ2-7; D is possibly TRBD1 (5 bases). Trimming pared 5 bases from V and 2 bases from J, leaving 16 bases between. CDR3 length equals 15 residues. Per the germline V gene, CDR1 is MNHEY and CDR2 is SVGAGI. CDR3 nucleotide sequence: TGTGCCAGCAGTAAAACCAGGGTTTTGGCCTACGAGCAGTACTTC. Translating it yields CASSKTRVLAYEQYF.

The rearrangement joins TRBV6-5 to TRBJ2-7; no clear D. The CDR3 spans 12 residues. Germline V CDR1 and CDR2: MNHEY, SVGAGI. Trimming stripped 4 bases from V and 2 bases from J, with 6 bases between. The CDR3 nucleotides are TGTGCCAGCAGTTCGTTCCCCTACGAGCAGTACTTC. This encodes CASSSFPYEQYF.

The CDR3 DNA follows: TGTGCCAGCAGCCCCCCGGGACGCACAGATACGCAGTATTTT. Amino acid sequence: CASSPPGRTDTQYF. The chain couples TRBV11-3 to TRBJ2-3; D tentatively fits TRBD1 or TRBD2 (5 bases each). The length of the CDR3 is 14 residues. With 5 bases removed from V and 1 base from J, the gap between germline ends came to 10 bases. The germline V gene has CDR1 SGHNT and CDR2 YENEEA.

The chain combines TRBV19 with TRBJ1-2, with D unclear. The germline gives CDR1 LNHDA, CDR2 SQIVND (reference sequence). V was shortened by 8 bases and J by 2 bases, with 6 bases between the two germline ends. The CDR3 covers 11 residues. The CDR3 protein is CASSANYGYTF. The CDR3 DNA follows: TGTGCCAGTTCGGCAAACTATGGCTACACCTTC. The variable domain in full, completed from reference TRBV19 and TRBJ1-2, reads DGGITQSPKYLFRKEGQNVTLSCEQNLNHDAMYWYRQDPGQGLRLIYYSQIVNDFQKGDIAEGYSVSREKKESFPLTVTSAQKNPTAFYLCASSANYGYTFGSGTRLTVV.

The V call is TRBV10-1, the J call TRBJ2-3; D is possibly TRBD1 (6 bases). V was shortened by 10 bases and J by 4 bases, with 21 bases between the two germline ends. This CDR3 comprises 15 residues. Germline assignment: CDR1 WNHNN and CDR2 SYGVQD (reference sequence). CDR3 amino acids: CAILQGDIMPDTQYF. CDR3 nucleotide sequence: TGCGCCATCCTCCAAGGGGACATAATGCCAGATACGCAGTATTTT.

The chain recombines TRBV7-2 with TRBJ1-2; TRBD1 is a possible D gene (6 bases). The CDR3 covers 15 residues. V dropped 1 base and J dropped 6 bases, with 15 bases sitting between them. The germline V gene encodes CDR1 SGHTA and CDR2 FQGNSA. The CDR3 protein is CASSLEGGGENGYTF. DNA for the CDR3: TGTGCCAGCAGCTTAGAGGGGGGAGGGGAGAATGGCTACACCTTC. Together with reference TRBV7-2 and TRBJ1-2, the CDR3 gives the full variable domain: GAGVSQSPSNKVTEKGKDVELRCDPISGHTALYWYRQSLGQGLEFLIYFQGNSAPDKSGLPSDRFSAERTGGSVSTLTIQRTQQEDSAVYLCASSLEGGGENGYTFGSGTRLTVV.

The chain carries TRBV28 and TRBJ2-1; 15 bases are shared with TRBD2. CDR1 is MDHEN and CDR2 is SYDVKM in the germline V gene. The CDR3 spans 14 residues. Trimming cost V 5 bases and J 9 bases; bases outside gene matches: 2. The CDR3 nucleotides are TGTGCCAGCAGTGTGGGACTAGCGGGGGGTGAGCAGTTCTTC. This gives the protein CASSVGLAGGEQFF.

This clone was seen just once. The CDR3 spells CASSSRDTGELFF. The CDR3, as DNA: TGCGCCAGCAGCTCGCGGGACACCGGGGAGCTGTTTTTT. This chain links TRBV5-1 with TRBJ2-2; D might be TRBD2 (5 bases). Germline assignment: CDR1 SGHRS and CDR2 YFSETQ. The CDR3 sequence is 13 residues long. V shed 3 bases and J shed 3 bases, with 6 bases lying between them.

The table lists this clone with a count of one. This chain connects TRBV7-9 to TRBJ1-3, with unresolved D. The germline V gene encodes CDR1 SEHNR and CDR2 FQNEAQ (reference sequence). V was cut by 0 bases and J by 2 bases, with 8 bases left in between. The CDR3 is 15 amino acids. The chain's CDR3 is CASSLALTAGNTIYF. In DNA form, the CDR3 reads TGTGCCAGCAGCTTAGCGTTGACGGCTGGAAACACCATATATTTT.

This sequence joins TRBV5-1 and TRBJ2-2, with a possible D match to TRBD1 (6 bases). The germline V and J ends were trimmed by 4 bases and 1 base, with 8 bases remaining between them. This CDR3 is built from 14 residues. Germline V gives CDR1 SGHRS, CDR2 YFSETQ. The CDR3 DNA reads as TGCGCCAGCAGCCCGGGACAGAACACCGGGGAGCTGTTTTTT. Residues: CASSPGQNTGELFF.

The chain uses TRBV27 and TRBJ2-1; no clear D. Germline loops: CDR1 MNHEY, CDR2 SMNVEV (reference sequence). Trimming stripped 4 bases from V and 6 bases from J, with 16 bases between. CDR3 length: 15 amino acids. The CDR3 DNA reads TGTGCCAGCAGTTCCTCGTTAGGGTACGGCAATGAGCAGTTCTTC. This codes for CASSSSLGYGNEQFF.